This T cell receptor beta chain was obtained from a study of cytomegalovirus exposure and HLA in healthy donors. Findings and limits, study-wide: In a later analysis, TCR beta V- and J-gene trimming was associated with a missense DCLRE1C variant.

A word on this clone: The target antigen is unknown.

The study ran its PCR with 60 Vbeta and 13 Jbeta primers. Sequencing used immunoSEQ multiplex PCR; TCRdb keeps in-frame clones, though not all of them. In the table there are more than 110,000 clones, about 76% of which are singletons. Trimming pared 1 base from V and 1 base from J, leaving 7 bases between. Germline V CDR1 and CDR2: KGHSH, LQKENI. The CDR3 totals 14 residues. The chain couples TRBV18 to TRBJ1-1; D is uncertain. Sequenced sample: PBMCs. The sequence derives from a man between 18 and 29 years old in good health and CMV-seronegative. CDR3 amino acids: CASSPLPENTEAFF. The DNA for the CDR3 is TGTGCCAGCTCACCACTCCCAGAGAACACTGAAGCTTTCTTT.